This passage covers 22 T cell receptor beta chains from one sample sequenced in a study of blood T cells in healthy people across ages. It was with a sample-barcoded 5' primer and a J-beta primer mix that a second PCR of about 7 to 12 cycles was run. Using its own MiXCR run on the 5' RACE reads, TCRdb lists one record per CDR3 protein. This sample has fewer than 1,200,000 distinct CDR3 sequences; around 25% occur once, and the top ten carry 0.65% to 0.95%. The sample also formed part of further work on T cells of mothers and their children.

The specimen was blood. Receptors originate from a girl aged 2 to 10 in good health.

V usage is TRBV15 and J usage is TRBJ2-7; weak D call: TRBD1 (6 bases). The CDR3 runs 15 residues. The germline V and J ends were trimmed by 0 bases and 2 bases, with 11 bases remaining between them. Germline V gene data show CDR1 as LNHNV and CDR2 as YYDKDF (reference sequence). The CDR3 sequence is CATSRDPQGTYEQYF. The CDR3, as DNA: TGTGCCACCAGCAGAGATCCACAGGGAACCTACGAGCAGTACTTC.

This clonotype occurred a few times. The gene calls are TRBV4-3 and TRBJ2-5; a possible D gene is TRBD1 (7 bases). The length of the CDR3 is 16 residues. Germline CDR1 and CDR2: LGHNA and YSLEER. The V gene lost 0 bases and the J gene lost 1 base, with 12 bases spanning the gap. The CDR3 loop reads CASSQDPGGSQETQYF. CDR3 DNA: TGCGCCAGCAGCCAAGATCCAGGGGGGTCCCAAGAGACCCAGTACTTC.

This chain connects TRBV28 to TRBJ2-5, with 7 bases that match TRBD2. The J call may be faulty, since TRBJ2-1 better matches the DNA end. Germline lookup yields CDR1 MDHEN and CDR2 SYDVKM. The CDR3 runs to 15 residues. The DNA for the CDR3 is TGTGCCAGCAGTATTATAGCGGGCGGCGGCAATGAGCAGTTCTTC. Encoded protein: CASSIIAGGGNEQFF.

This clonotype was observed a few times. This chain joins TRBV7-2 and TRBJ2-5, with a weak D call TRBD2 (5 bases). The CDR3 length is 14 residues. V gave up 5 bases and J gave up 11 bases, with 21 bases separating them. Per the germline V gene, CDR1 is SGHTA and CDR2 is FQGNSA. The CDR3 here is CASSPVSWAGEQYF. CDR3 bases: TGTGCCAGCAGCCCTGTCTCCTGGGCCGGGGAGCAGTACTTC.

The gene calls are TRBV13 and TRBJ2-6; 14 nucleotides line up with TRBD2. This CDR3 has 21 amino acids. CDR1 PRHDT and CDR2 FYEKMQ come from the germline V gene (reference sequence). J was trimmed by 2 bases and V by 0 bases; bases with no gene match: 9. CDR3 DNA: TGTGCCAGCAGCTTAGGCCTGGGGGGACTAGCGGGAGATACTGGGGCCAACGTCCTGACTTTC. Protein: CASSLGLGGLAGDTGANVLTF.

The chain couples TRBV7-6 to TRBJ2-5, with TRBD1 identical over 11 bases. This CDR3 region has 14 residues. Germline V gene sequence: CDR1 SGHVS, CDR2 FNYEAQ. The V gene end was trimmed by 2 bases and the J gene end by 11 bases; junction bases not matched to a gene: 7. For the CDR3, the DNA is TGTGCCAGCAGCTTATTCGGGACAGGGGGGGAGCAGTACTTC. Amino acid sequence: CASSLFGTGGEQYF. Filled out from reference TRBV7-6 and TRBJ2-5, the complete variable domain reads GAGVSQSPRYKVTKRGQDVALRCDPISGHVSLYWYRQALGQGPEFLTYFNYEAQQDKSGLPNDRFSAERPEGSISTLTIQRTEQRDSAMYRCASSLFGTGGEQYFGPGTRLLVL.

V usage is TRBV29-1 and J usage is TRBJ1-3; no firm D call. Looked up from germline, CDR1 is SQVTM and CDR2 is ANQGSEA. The CDR3 spans 14 residues. V lost 7 bases, J lost 0 bases, and 13 bases lay in between. Written as DNA, the CDR3 is TGCAGCGCCGACCGATCAGGCTCTGGAAACACCATATATTTT. It is translated as CSADRSGSGNTIYF.

The CDR3 DNA is TGTGCCAGCAGCGTAGGACAGGGGCCCCTCTACGAGCAGTACTTC. Protein product: CASSVGQGPLYEQYF. The chain recombines TRBV7-8 with TRBJ2-7; 9 positions match TRBD1. The CDR3 runs to 15 residues. Germline trimming cut 5 bases from V and 3 bases from J; bases unmatched to any gene: 8. Looked up from germline, CDR1 is SGHVS and CDR2 is FQNEAQ.

The rearrangement links TRBV6-6 to TRBJ2-7; D not certain. The CDR3 has 15 residues. Trimming removed 0 bases from V and 3 bases from J, with 12 bases in between. CDR1 and CDR2 from the germline V gene are MNHNY and SVGAGI (reference sequence). The CDR3 protein is CASSYSVGPIYEQYF. DNA of the CDR3: TGTGCCAGCAGTTACTCGGTGGGTCCGATCTACGAGCAGTACTTC.

V is TRBV28 and J is TRBJ2-7; D possibly corresponds to TRBD2 (6 bases). This CDR3 has 14 residues. Germline values: CDR1 MDHEN, CDR2 SYDVKM. V was clipped by 6 bases and J by 5 bases, with 17 bases between them. CDR3 sequence (DNA): TGTGCCAGCAGGGAGGCAGGGAGGTCGAACGAGCAGTACTTC. Protein: CASREAGRSNEQYF.

This clonotype showed up just a few times. The chain links TRBV25-1 to TRBJ2-7; possible D gene TRBD2, 7 bases. Trimming stripped 8 bases from V and 7 bases from J, with 15 bases between. The CDR3 loop spans 12 amino acids. Germline loops: CDR1 MGHDK, CDR2 SYGVNS. DNA of the CDR3: TGTGCCAGCCTGGGGGGGGCGGATGAGCAGTACTTC. Amino acid sequence: CASLGGADEQYF.

The chain has TRBV7-9 and TRBJ2-5; TRBD1 might be the D (5 bases). The closer fit of TRBJ2-1 to the DNA end suggests the J call may be wrong. The germline CDR1 and CDR2 sequences are SEHNR and FQNEAQ (reference sequence). This CDR3 is built from 13 residues. The CDR3, as DNA: TGTGCCAGCAGTTCCGACAGATCAGATGAGCAGTTCTTC. Residues: CASSSDRSDEQFF.

The table lists this clonotype with a few counts. The J gene is TRBJ1-1, the V gene TRBV12-3 or TRBV12-4, with 9 bases identical to TRBD1. The CDR3 totals 13 residues. J lost 2 bases, V lost 10 bases, and 5 bases had no gene match. This CDR3 is CATGQGINTEAFF. CDR3 bases: TGTGCCACTGGACAGGGGATAAACACTGAAGCTTTCTTT.

The J gene is TRBJ1-2, the V gene TRBV2; D unclear. V shed 7 bases and J shed 0 bases, with 12 bases lying between them. The germline V gene has CDR1 SNHLY and CDR2 FYNNEI. This CDR3 spans 14 amino acids. The CDR3 loop is CASMPQISNYGYTF. DNA for the CDR3: TGTGCCAGCATGCCGCAGATATCTAACTATGGCTACACCTTC.

This clonotype was recorded a few times. This chain connects TRBV18 to TRBJ2-5; TRBD2 agrees at 8 bases. The V and J ends lost 2 bases and 8 bases, in that order; junction bases with no gene match: 4. Germline V gives CDR1 KGHSH, CDR2 LQKENI. This CDR3 is 13 amino acids long. CDR3 coding DNA: TGTGCCAGCTCACCAGGCGGGGGGCCCACCCAGTACTTC. Amino acid sequence: CASSPGGGPTQYF. The whole variable domain, remainder taken from reference TRBV18 and TRBJ2-5, is NAGVMQNPRHLVRRRGQEARLRCSPMKGHSHVYWYRQLPEEGLKFMVYLQKENIIDESGMPKERFSAEFPKEGPSILRIQQVVRGDSAAYFCASSPGGGPTQYFGPGTRLLVL.

This clonotype appeared a few times. This sequence joins TRBV10-2 and TRBJ2-7; 8 bases map to TRBD2. CDR1 WSHSY and CDR2 SAAADI come from the germline V gene. V gave up 7 bases and J gave up 6 bases; unmatched junction bases: 8. This CDR3 comprises 13 residues. The CDR3 sequence is CASKQRETGEQYF. In nucleotides, the CDR3 is TGCGCCAGCAAGCAGCGGGAGACCGGCGAGCAGTACTTC.

The sample holds a few counts of this clonotype. The chain joins TRBV7-9 to TRBJ2-5; D may be TRBD1 (5 bases). V was cut by 2 bases and J by 5 bases, with 12 bases left in between. CDR1 and CDR2 from the germline V gene are SEHNR and FQNEAQ (reference sequence). This CDR3 is 14 amino acids long. The CDR3 DNA is TGTGCCAGCAGCTTATATTGGGGCTCGGAGACCCAGTACTTC. Translated: CASSLYWGSETQYF.

V gene TRBV5-6 combines with J gene TRBJ2-1, with D perhaps matching TRBD1 or TRBD2 (5 bases each). Germline CDR1 and CDR2: SGHDT and YYEEEE. The CDR3 covers 12 residues. Trimming shortened V by 6 bases and J by 10 bases, and 14 bases separated the two germline ends. The CDR3 sequence is CASKMGVGEQFF. CDR3 bases: TGTGCCAGCAAAATGGGGGTAGGGGAGCAGTTCTTC.

A remark on this clonotype: A much larger clone is a single base away; this may be a read error. The chain links TRBV6-4 to TRBJ2-5; D is perhaps TRBD1 or TRBD2 (5 bases each). This CDR3 comprises 10 residues. Germline V CDR1 and CDR2: MRHNA, SNTAGT. Written as DNA, the CDR3 is TGTGCCAGCAGCCCTCCGGGACCCAACTTC. Translating it yields CASSPPGPNF.

The V call is TRBV10-2, the J call TRBJ2-5; D unclear. Judging by the DNA end, TRBJ2-1 fits better; the J call may be wrong. The CDR3 loop spans 14 amino acids. Germline values: CDR1 WSHSY, CDR2 SAAADI. DNA of the CDR3: TGCGCCAGCAGTGAAAGGAGACCGATCAATGAGCAGTTCTTC. Protein: CASSERRPINEQFF.

This chain uses TRBV12-3 or TRBV12-4 with TRBJ2-4; TRBD1 is a possible D gene (5 bases). The V and J ends lost 5 bases and 5 bases respectively, with 13 bases between them. The CDR3 is made up of 14 amino acids. The DNA for the CDR3 is TGTGCCAGCAGTCCCAGGACATCCCAAAACATTCAGTACTTC. It is translated as CASSPRTSQNIQYF.

This chain connects TRBV29-1 to TRBJ2-7, with a possible D match to TRBD1 (6 bases). The CDR3 runs to 14 residues. Germline CDR1 reads SQVTM; CDR2 reads ANQGSEA. Trimming cost V 4 bases and J 1 base, with 14 bases left between them. The CDR3 DNA sequence: TGCAGCGTTGTTAGGGGGACAACATCCTACGAGCAGTACTTC. This gives the protein CSVVRGTTSYEQYF.